A selection of T cell receptor beta chains follows, all from one sample in a study of blood T cell repertoires in COVID-19. This table comes from immunoSEQ multiplex PCR, and its TCRdb copy is limited to in-frame clones, with some not included. The data contain tens of thousands of clones, around 84% of them singletons. The sequencing sample was made of peripheral blood. These receptor sequences come from a man between 70 and 80 years old with acute or convalescent COVID-19. Both conserved end residues are part of each CDR3. A D gene is named only where the DNA matches it firmly. A clone size is listed for some rows: how often the clone was seen (once, few, many), or a class if it is expanded.

j_gene,abundance,d_gene,v_gene,CDR3aa,CDR3nt
TRBJ2-5,.,TRBD1,TRBV19,CASSRGREETQYF,TGTGCCAGTAGCAGGGGGCGGGAAGAGACCCAGTACTTC
TRBJ1-6,.,.,TRBV15,CATSRDGLSPLHF,TGTGCCACCAGCAGAGATGGGCTATCACCCCTCCACTTT
TRBJ2-7,.,TRBD1,TRBV29-1,CSARTGITYEQYF,TGCAGCGCCAGGACAGGAATCACCTACGAGCAGTACTTC
TRBJ2-3,few,TRBD2,TRBV7-9,CASGTSGNTDTQYF,TGTGCCAGCGGAACTAGCGGAAACACAGATACGCAGTATTTT
TRBJ2-4,.,TRBD2,TRBV3-1/TRBV3-2,CASSQDGLLAGAHIQYF,TGTGCCAGCAGCCAAGACGGGTTGTTAGCGGGAGCACACATTCAGTACTTC
TRBJ1-2,.,TRBD1,TRBV7-9,CASSFRDRVSGYTF,TGTGCCAGCAGCTTCCGGGACAGGGTCTCTGGCTACACCTTC
TRBJ2-4,few,.,TRBV6-6,CASSYGLAKNIQYF,TGTGCCAGCAGTTACGGACTAGCCAAAAACATTCAGTACTTC
TRBJ2-5,few,TRBD2,TRBV3-1/TRBV3-2,CASSWTSGRLETQYF,TGTGCCAGCAGTTGGACTAGCGGGAGGTTAGAGACCCAGTACTTC
TRBJ2-7,.,.,TRBV5-4,CASSPDSGLWYEQYF,TGTGCCAGCAGCCCCGACAGTGGGCTGTGGTACGAGCAGTACTTC
TRBJ1-3,.,.,TRBV4-3,CASSQKTGRNTIYF,TGCGCCAGCAGCCAAAAGACAGGCCGAAACACCATATATTTT